Only a few counts were recorded for the clone carrying this T cell receptor beta chain. Its matching antigen is unknown. RNA transcripts served as the template for amplifying TCR beta CDR3 regions. TCR CDR3 regions were first amplified by RT-PCR with HTBI primers. Using its own MiXCR run on the multiplex PCR reads, TCRdb lists one record per CDR3 protein. The table has around 530,000 distinct CDR3 sequences, 15% to 20% seen once; the top ten hold about 16%. The entry originates in a study of T cells in Graves' hyperthyroidism and ophthalmopathy. Germline loops: CDR1 SQVTM, CDR2 ANQGSEA. The V end lost 4 bases, the J end lost 1 base, and 19 bases lay between the germline ends. This CDR3 has 16 amino acids. The study's findings and limits: In blood, most of the thyroid clonotypes expanded above 0.001 were also present. The model identified upcoming ophthalmopathy a median around 6 months ahead of onset.

The receptor was derived from a woman aged 18-30 years with Graves' ophthalmopathy. The chain carries TRBV29-1 and TRBJ1-1; TRBD1 is a possible D gene (6 bases). The sequenced sample consisted of blood. The CDR3 loop is CSVGSGVAGRNTEAFF. CDR3 sequence (DNA): TGCAGCGTTGGTTCAGGGGTCGCGGGACGGAACACTGAAGCTTTCTTT.